This T cell receptor beta chain appears in the sequencing data of a study of T cells in Graves' hyperthyroidism and ophthalmopathy (dated by TCRdb to the late 2010s). For the wider study: A discovery cohort of roughly 96 patients, approximately 45 with Graves' ophthalmopathy and approximately 60 with stable Graves' hyperthyroidism, was used to find distinguishing TCR V-J signatures. An independent validation cohort of 18 to 20 hyperthyroidism patients and over 15 patients who later progressed to ophthalmopathy tested prospective prediction of ophthalmopathy. The 100 discovery patients were randomly divided into training and test sets at a 7:3 ratio. Thyroid tissue and blood T-cell repertoires from roughly 6 Graves' hyperthyroidism patients were also compared in the study. Following sampling, methimazole starting at 30 mg daily was given to hyperthyroidism patients, and high-dose intravenous methylprednisolone was given to ophthalmopathy patients. The paper describes TCR Vbeta CDR3 sequencing of 140 or so peripheral blood samples, made up of around 41 ophthalmopathy patients, 70 to 75 hyperthyroidism patients and 17 progressor patients. The study at large found these results: Ophthalmopathy was separated from stable hyperthyroidism by a 13 V-J signature model, with around 88% sensitivity and approximately 84% specificity obtained in cross-validation and 80%/75% obtained in testing. No statistical method was used to fix the sample size in advance, and group allocation was not hidden from the investigators. Blood samples also contained most of the expanded thyroid clonotypes (frequency above 0.001), which suggests that blood repertoires may reflect thyroid immune responses. During validation, the model predicted progression to ophthalmopathy a median of approximately 6 months ahead of onset, with around 70% sensitivity and roughly 75% specificity.

Many counts were recorded for this clonotype. Its binding antigen is unknown. Base-call qualities are not available, and no considerably larger clone is one nucleotide away. Stable Graves' hyperthyroidism was defined as the absence of progression to ophthalmopathy over 18 months of follow-up. Hyperthyroidism patients were newly diagnosed, with disease duration under 2 months, and aged 18 to 65 years. The study excluded patients with uncontrolled infections, other autoimmune diseases, pregnancy or lactation. Diagnoses were based on clinical symptoms, serum thyroxine and TRAb, thyroid ultrasound and orbital computed tomography. Total RNA was extracted with Trizol reagent, and quality was checked on an Agilent 2100 Bioanalyzer. The TCR beta CDR3 regions were amplified from RNA transcripts. The TCR CDR3 was subjected to a first round of RT-PCR using the HTBI primer set and the Qiagen OneStep RT-PCR kit. The libraries were constructed in a second round of multiplex PCR and then size-selected and purified. Sequencing of the libraries was done on an Illumina HiSeq2000 using paired-end 100 bp reads. The authors' analysis ran thus. SOAPnuke was used to process the raw data, throwing out any read that contained adapters or uncalled bases, had a mean Phred below 15, or lacked an exact constant-primer or identifier match. High-quality paired reads were merged with COPE v1.2.5, and unique nucleotide sequences were defined as clonotypes. MiTCR v1.1 was used to align the clonotypes against IMGT TRBV, TRBD and TRBJ reference segments. Only V-J combinations with frequency above 0.0001, covering about 99% of repertoires, were analysed. The TCS score was defined as the ratio of F50 (clonal expansion) to E x V (chaos), calculated using BLOSUM62-based TCRdist between CDR3 peptides within each V-J. Welch's t-statistics and random forest reduced roughly 540 V-J features to roughly 13, which were used in a naive Bayes classifier (R e1071). The similarity between thyroid and blood repertoires was quantified using the Morisita-Horn index. TCRdb passed the public sequencing reads through fastp at Q25 and MiXCR, retaining productive beta sequences. Rows are combined by CDR3 protein, so each entry shows the most common genes and DNA. These V and J calls rely on TCRdb rather than the paper's analysis. This sample holds 610,000 or so distinct CDR3 sequences; approximately 44% were observed only once. The ten largest clones represent approximately 8.4% of the sample.

In the germline V gene (reference sequence), CDR1 corresponds to SEHNR and CDR2 to FQNEAQ. The cysteine opens and the phenylalanine closes a CDR3 of 14 amino acids. The read is trimmed to its CDR3 DNA, 42 bases read in frame from base 1. Trimming accounts for 2 bases at V and 5 bases at J, while the number of junction bases matched to no gene is 6. The specimen was peripheral blood or thyroid tissue (not recorded which). This clonotype originated in a woman aged 18-30 years with Graves' hyperthyroidism. The sequence links TRBV7-9 to TRBJ2-7, with 7 junctional bases fitting TRBD1. The DNA sequence is as follows: TGTGCCAGCAGCTTAAAGGGGGCTCCCAACGAGCAGTACTTC. This yields the protein CASSLKGAPNEQYF.